This T cell receptor (beta chain) was identified during a study of CD8+CD57+ T cells in acquired aplastic anemia. The sequenced patients had an expansion of CD8+CD57+ cells seen by flow cytometry. The study sampled blood from patients who had received no therapy. This clonotype was seen many times. Its antigen is unidentified. Study-wide points: Between patients and controls, twenty-nine CD8+ CDR3 sequences were found in common.

Genomic DNA, the template, was used for profiling of the TCR beta VDJ and CDR3. Via MiXCR, TCRdb re-called the reads, giving one row per CDR3 protein. The sample lists 200,000 or so distinct CDR3 sequences, less than 60% seen once, with 15% to 20% in the top ten. Sequencing used sorted CD4+, CD8+, or CD8+CD57+ T cells (not recorded which) from PBMCs. The sequence derives from a human donor with aplastic anemia.

Here the CDR3 DNA reads TGCAGTGCTTTGACAGGGGGAAGCTCCTACAATGAGCAGTTCTTC. Translating gives CSALTGGSSYNEQFF. This chain links TRBV20-1 with TRBJ2-1, with TRBD1 identical over 9 bases. Germline V gene sequence: CDR1 DFQATT, CDR2 SNEGSKA (reference sequence). The trim removed 5 bases at V and 0 bases at J, leaving 5 bases unmatched. This CDR3 comprises 15 residues.